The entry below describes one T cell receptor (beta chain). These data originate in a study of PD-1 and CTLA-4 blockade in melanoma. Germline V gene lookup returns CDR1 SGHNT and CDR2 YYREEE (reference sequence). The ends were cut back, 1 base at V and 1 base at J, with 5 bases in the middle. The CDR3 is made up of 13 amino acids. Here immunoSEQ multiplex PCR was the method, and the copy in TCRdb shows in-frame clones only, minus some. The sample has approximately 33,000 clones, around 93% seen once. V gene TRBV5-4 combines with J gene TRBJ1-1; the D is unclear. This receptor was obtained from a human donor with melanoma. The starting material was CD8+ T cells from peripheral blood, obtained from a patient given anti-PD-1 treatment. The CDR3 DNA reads TGTGCCAGCAGCTTGTGGCCGAACACTGAAGCTTTCTTT. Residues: CASSLWPNTEAFF.